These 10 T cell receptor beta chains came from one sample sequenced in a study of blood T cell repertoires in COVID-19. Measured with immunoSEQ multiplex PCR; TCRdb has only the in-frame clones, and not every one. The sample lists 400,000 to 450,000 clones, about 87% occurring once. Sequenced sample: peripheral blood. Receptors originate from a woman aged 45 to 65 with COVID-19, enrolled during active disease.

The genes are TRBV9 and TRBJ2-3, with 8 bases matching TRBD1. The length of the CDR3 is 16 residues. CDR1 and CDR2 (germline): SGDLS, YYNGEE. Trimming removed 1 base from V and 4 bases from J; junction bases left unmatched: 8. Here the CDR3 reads CASSVRIGQGADTQYF. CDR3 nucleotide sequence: TGTGCCAGCAGCGTACGAATAGGACAGGGAGCAGATACGCAGTATTTT.

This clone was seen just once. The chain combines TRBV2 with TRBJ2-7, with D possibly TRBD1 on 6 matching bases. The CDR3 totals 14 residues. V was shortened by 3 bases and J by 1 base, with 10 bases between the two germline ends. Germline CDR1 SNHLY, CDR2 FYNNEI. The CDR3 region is CASSEQGMSYEQYF. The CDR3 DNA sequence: TGTGCCAGCAGTGAGCAGGGGATGTCCTACGAGCAGTACTTC.

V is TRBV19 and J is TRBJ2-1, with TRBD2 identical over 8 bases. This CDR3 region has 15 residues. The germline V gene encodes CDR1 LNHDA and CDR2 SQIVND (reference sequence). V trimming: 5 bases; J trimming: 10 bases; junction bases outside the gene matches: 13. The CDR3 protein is CASSFPGLVRREQFF. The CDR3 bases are TGTGCCAGTAGTTTTCCGGGACTAGTTCGGCGAGAGCAGTTCTTC.

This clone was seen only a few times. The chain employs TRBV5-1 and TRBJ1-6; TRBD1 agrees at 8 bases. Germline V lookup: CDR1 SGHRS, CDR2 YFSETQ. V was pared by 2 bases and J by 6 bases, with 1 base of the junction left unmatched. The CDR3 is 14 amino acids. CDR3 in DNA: TGCGCCAGCAGCTTTACAGGGGGTAATTCACCCCTCCACTTT. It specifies CASSFTGGNSPLHF.

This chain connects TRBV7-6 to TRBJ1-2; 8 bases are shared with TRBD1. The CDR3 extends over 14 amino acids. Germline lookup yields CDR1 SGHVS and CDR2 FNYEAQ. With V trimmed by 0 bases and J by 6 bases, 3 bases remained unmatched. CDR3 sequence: CASSLAGQGNGYTF. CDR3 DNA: TGTGCCAGCAGCTTAGCCGGACAGGGCAATGGCTACACCTTC.

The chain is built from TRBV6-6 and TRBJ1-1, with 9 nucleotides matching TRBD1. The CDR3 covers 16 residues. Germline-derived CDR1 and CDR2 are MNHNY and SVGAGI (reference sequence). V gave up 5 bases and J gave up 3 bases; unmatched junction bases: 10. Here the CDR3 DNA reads TGTGCCAGCAGTAAACAAAGACAGGGGGGCGACACTGAAGCTTTCTTT. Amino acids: CASSKQRQGGDTEAFF.

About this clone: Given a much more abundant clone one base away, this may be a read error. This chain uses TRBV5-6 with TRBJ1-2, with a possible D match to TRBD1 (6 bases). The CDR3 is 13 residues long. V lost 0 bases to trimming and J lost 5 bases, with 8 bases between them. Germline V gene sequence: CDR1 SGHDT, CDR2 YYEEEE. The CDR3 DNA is TGTGCCAGCAGCTTGGACAGGGAATATGGCTACACCTTC. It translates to CASSLDREYGYTF.

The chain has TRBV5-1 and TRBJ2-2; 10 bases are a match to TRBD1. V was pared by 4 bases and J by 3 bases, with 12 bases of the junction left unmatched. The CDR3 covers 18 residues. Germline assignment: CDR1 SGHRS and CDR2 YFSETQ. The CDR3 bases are TGCGCCAGCAGCCCTCCGGGACAGGGGCTCAGGGACACCGGGGAGCTGTTTTTT. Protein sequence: CASSPPGQGLRDTGELFF.

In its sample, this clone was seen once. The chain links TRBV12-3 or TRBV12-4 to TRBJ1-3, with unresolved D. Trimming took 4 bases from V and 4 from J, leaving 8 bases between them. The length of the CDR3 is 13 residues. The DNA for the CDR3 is TGTGCCAGCAGTTCGGGATCAGGAAACACCATATATTTT. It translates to CASSSGSGNTIYF.

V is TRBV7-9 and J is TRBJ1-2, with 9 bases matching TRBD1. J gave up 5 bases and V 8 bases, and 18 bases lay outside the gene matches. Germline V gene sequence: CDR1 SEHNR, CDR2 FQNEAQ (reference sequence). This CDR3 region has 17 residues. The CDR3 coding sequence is TGTGCCAGCGCATCCGGGGGACAGGGCCCACTAGGGTATGGCTACACCTTC. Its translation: CASASGGQGPLGYGYTF.